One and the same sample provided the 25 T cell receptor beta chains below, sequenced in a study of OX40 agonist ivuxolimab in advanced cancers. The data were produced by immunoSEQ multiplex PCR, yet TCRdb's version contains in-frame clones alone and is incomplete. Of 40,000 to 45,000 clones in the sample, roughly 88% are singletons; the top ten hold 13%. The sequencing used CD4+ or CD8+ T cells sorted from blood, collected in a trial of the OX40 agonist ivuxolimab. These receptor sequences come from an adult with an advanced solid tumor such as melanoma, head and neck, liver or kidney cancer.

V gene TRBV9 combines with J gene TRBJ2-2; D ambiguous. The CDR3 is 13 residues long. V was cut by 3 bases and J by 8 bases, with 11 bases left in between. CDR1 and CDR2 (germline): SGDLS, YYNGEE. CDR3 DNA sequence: TGTGCCAGCAGCGCGGGTTTTATTGGGGAGCTGTTTTTT. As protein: CASSAGFIGELFF. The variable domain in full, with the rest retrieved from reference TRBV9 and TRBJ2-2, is DSGVTQTPKHLITATGQRVTLRCSPRSGDLSVYWYQQSLDQGLQFLIQYYNGEERAKGNILERFSAQQFPDLHSELNLSSLELGDSALYFCASSAGFIGELFFGEGSRLTVL.

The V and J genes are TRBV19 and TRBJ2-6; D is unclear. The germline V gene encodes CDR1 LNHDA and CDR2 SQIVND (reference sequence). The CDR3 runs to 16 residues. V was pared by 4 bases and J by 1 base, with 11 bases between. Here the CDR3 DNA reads TGTGCCAGTAGTAGACCAGAACATTCTGGGGCCAACGTCCTGACTTTC. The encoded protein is CASSRPEHSGANVLTF.

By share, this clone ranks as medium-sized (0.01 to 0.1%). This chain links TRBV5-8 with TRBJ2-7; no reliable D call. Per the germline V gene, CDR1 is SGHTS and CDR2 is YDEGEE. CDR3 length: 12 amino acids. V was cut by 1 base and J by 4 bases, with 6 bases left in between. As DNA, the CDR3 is TGTGCCAGCAGCTTGTCCTCGTACGAGCAGTACTTC. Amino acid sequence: CASSLSSYEQYF.

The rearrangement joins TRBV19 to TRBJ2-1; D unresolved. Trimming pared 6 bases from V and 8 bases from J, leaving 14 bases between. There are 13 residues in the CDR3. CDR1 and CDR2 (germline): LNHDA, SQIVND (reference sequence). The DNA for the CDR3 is TGTGCCAGTAGCACCAACGGCGGCGATGAGCAGTTCTTC. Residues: CASSTNGGDEQFF.

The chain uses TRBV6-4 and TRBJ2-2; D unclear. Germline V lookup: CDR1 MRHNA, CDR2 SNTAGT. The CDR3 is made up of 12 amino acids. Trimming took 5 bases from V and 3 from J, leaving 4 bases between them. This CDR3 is CASSSHTGELFF. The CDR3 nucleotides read TGTGCCAGCAGTTCCCACACCGGGGAGCTGTTTTTT.

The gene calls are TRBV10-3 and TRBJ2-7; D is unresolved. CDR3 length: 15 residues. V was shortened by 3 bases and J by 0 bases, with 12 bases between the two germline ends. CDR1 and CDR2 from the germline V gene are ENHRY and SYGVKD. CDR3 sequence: CAISDSKLVSYEQYF. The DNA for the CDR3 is TGTGCCATCAGTGATTCCAAGCTAGTCTCCTACGAGCAGTACTTC.

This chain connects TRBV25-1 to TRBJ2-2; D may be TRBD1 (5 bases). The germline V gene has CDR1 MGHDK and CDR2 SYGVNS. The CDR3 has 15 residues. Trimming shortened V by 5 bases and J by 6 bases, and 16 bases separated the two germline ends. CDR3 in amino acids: CASSSRATIPGELFF. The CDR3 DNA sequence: TGTGCCAGCAGTTCCAGGGCAACGATTCCCGGGGAGCTGTTTTTT. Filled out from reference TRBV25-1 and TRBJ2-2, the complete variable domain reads EADIYQTPRYLVIGTGKKITLECSQTMGHDKMYWYQQDPGMELHLIHYSYGVNSTEKGDLSSESTVSRIRTEHFPLTLESARPSHTSQYLCASSSRATIPGELFFGEGSRLTVL.

The CDR3 sequence: CASSLGIAYGYTF. The CDR3 coding sequence is TGTGCCAGCAGCTTGGGCATTGCCTATGGCTACACCTTC. V and J are TRBV5-4 and TRBJ1-2; D gene uncertain. CDR1 and CDR2 (germline): SGHNT, YYREEE (reference sequence). V was trimmed by 0 bases and J by 4 bases, leaving 7 bases between them. The CDR3 is 13 residues long. Full variable domain (rest looked up from reference TRBV5-4 and TRBJ1-2): ETGVTQSPTHLIKTRGQQVTLRCSSQSGHNTVSWYQQALGQGPQFIFQYYREEENGRGNFPPRFSGLQFPNYSSELNVNALELDDSALYLCASSLGIAYGYTFGSGTRLTVV.

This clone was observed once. The CDR3 region has the DNA TGTGCCAGCAGACCCTGGACAGGGGCCACAGATACGCAGTATTTT. This sequence encodes CASRPWTGATDTQYF. The chain uses TRBV28 and TRBJ2-3; 9 bases match TRBD1. This CDR3 spans 15 amino acids. Germline V lookup: CDR1 MDHEN, CDR2 SYDVKM. The junction had 6 bases not matched to a gene; V was cut back by 6 bases and J by 2 bases.

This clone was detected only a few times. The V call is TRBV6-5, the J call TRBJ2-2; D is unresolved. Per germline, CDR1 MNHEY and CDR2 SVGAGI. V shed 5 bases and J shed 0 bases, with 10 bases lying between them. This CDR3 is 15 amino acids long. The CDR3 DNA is TGTGCCAGCAGTAGGATACGTCCGAACACCGGGGAGCTGTTTTTT. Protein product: CASSRIRPNTGELFF.

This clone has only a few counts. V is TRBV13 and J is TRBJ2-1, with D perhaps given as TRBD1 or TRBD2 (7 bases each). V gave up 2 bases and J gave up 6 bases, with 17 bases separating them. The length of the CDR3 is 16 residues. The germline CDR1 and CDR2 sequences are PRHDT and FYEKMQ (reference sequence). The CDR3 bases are TGTGCCAGCAGCTTATGGGCAGGGGGGGACCTCAATGAGCAGTTCTTC. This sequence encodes CASSLWAGGDLNEQFF.

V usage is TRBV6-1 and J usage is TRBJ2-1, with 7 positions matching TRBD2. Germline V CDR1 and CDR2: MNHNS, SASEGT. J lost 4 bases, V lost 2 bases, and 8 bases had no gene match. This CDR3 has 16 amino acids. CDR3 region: CASSESISGGYNEQFF. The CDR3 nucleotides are TGTGCCAGCAGTGAATCTATTTCGGGGGGATACAATGAGCAGTTCTTC.

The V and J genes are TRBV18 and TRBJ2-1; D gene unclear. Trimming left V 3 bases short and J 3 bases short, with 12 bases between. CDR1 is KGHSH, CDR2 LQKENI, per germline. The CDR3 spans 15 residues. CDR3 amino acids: CASSPQEIVYNEQFF. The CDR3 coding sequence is TGTGCCAGCTCACCGCAGGAGATCGTCTACAATGAGCAGTTCTTC.

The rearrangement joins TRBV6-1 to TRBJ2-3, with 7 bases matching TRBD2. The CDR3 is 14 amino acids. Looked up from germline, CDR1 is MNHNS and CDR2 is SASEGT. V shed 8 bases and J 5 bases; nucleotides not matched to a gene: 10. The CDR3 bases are TGTGCCAGCGGACCGTCCCCGGGGGGAGATACGCAGTATTTT. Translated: CASGPSPGGDTQYF.

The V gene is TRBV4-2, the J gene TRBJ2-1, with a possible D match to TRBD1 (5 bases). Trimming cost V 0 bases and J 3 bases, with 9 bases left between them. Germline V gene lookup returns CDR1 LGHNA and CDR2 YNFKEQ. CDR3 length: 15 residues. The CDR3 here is CASSQDQGFYNEQFF. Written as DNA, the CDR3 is TGTGCCAGCAGCCAAGATCAGGGCTTCTACAATGAGCAGTTCTTC.

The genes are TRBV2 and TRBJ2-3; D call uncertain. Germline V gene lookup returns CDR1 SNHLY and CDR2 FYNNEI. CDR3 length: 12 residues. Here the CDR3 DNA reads TGTGCGGGCGCCGCGTACACAGATACGCAGTATTTT. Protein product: CAGAAYTDTQYF.

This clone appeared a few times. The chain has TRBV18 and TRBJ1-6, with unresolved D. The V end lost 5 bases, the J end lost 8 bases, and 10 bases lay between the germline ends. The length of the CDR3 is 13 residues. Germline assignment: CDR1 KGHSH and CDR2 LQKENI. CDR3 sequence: CASSTTGDSPLHF. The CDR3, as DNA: TGTGCCAGCTCAACCACTGGTGATTCACCCCTCCACTTT.

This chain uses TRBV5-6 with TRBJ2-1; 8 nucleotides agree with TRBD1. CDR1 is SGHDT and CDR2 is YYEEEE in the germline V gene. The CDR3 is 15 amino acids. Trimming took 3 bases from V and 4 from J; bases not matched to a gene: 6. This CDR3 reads CASSSSDRVYNEQFF. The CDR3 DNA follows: TGTGCCAGCAGCTCTTCGGACAGGGTATACAATGAGCAGTTCTTC.

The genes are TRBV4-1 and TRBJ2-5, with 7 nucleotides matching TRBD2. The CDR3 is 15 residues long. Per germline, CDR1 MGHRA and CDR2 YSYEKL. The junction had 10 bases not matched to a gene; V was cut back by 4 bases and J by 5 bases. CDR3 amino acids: CASSPRAIGGETQYF. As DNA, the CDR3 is TGCGCCAGCAGCCCCCGGGCCATCGGGGGGGAGACCCAGTACTTC.

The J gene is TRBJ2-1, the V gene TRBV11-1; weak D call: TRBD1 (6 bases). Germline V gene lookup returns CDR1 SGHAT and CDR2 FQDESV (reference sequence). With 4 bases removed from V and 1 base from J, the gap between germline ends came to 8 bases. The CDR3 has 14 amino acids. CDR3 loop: CASSSQGSYNEQFF. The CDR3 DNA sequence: TGTGCCAGCAGCTCACAGGGATCCTACAATGAGCAGTTCTTC.

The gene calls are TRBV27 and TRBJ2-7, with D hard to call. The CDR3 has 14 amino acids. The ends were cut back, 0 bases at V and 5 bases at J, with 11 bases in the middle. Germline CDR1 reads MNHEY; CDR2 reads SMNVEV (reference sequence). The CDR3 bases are TGTGCCAGCAGTTTATCCCCGTCCCGGCACGAGCAGTACTTC. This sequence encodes CASSLSPSRHEQYF.

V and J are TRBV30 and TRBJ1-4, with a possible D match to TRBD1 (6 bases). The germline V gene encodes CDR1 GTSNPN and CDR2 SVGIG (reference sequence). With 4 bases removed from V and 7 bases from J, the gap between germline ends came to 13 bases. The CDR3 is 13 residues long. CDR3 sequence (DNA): TGTGCCTGGAACCTGGGGGGGCGTGAAAAACTGTTTTTT. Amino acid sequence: CAWNLGGREKLFF.

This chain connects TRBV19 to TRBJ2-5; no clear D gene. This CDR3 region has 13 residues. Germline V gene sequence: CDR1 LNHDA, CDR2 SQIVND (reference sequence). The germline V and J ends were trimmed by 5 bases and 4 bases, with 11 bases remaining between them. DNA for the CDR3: TGTGCCAGTAGTTGGGCCTCGGGAGAGACCCAGTACTTC. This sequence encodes CASSWASGETQYF.

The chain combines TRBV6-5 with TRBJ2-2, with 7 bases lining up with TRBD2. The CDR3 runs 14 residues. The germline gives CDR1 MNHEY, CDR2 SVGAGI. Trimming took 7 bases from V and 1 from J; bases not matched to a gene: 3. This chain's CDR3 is CASNLAGNTGELFF. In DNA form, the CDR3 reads TGTGCCAGCAATTTAGCGGGGAACACCGGGGAGCTGTTTTTT.

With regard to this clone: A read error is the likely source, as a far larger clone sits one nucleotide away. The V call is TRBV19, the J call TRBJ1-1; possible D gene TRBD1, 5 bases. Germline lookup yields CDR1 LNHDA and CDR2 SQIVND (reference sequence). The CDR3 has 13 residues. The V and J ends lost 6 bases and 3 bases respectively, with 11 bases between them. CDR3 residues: CASRTGGDTEAFF. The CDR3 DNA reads TGTGCCAGTAGGACGGGAGGGGACACTGAAGCTTTCTTT.